This T cell receptor (beta chain) came from a study of T-cell reconstitution after alpha-beta-depleted transplantation in children. Unique molecular identifiers tagged the TCRbeta library. Each CDR3 protein gets one entry after TCRdb re-called the PCR reads with MiXCR. The table includes 200,000 to 250,000 distinct CDR3 sequences, roughly 25% detected once. V shed 2 bases and J 1 base; nucleotides not matched to a gene: 6. This CDR3 has 16 residues. Germline CDR1 SQVTM, CDR2 ANQGSEA. Sequenced material: PBMCs, taken before TCRalphabeta/CD19-depleted stem cell transplant. The chain couples TRBV29-1 to TRBJ2-7; TRBD2 matches at 12 bases. This TCR was sampled from a girl aged 2 to 9 with Fanconi anemia, due to receive a stem cell transplant. CDR3 residues: CSVEYRTSGVSYEQYF. CDR3 sequence (DNA): TGCAGCGTTGAATATCGGACTAGCGGGGTATCCTACGAGCAGTACTTC.